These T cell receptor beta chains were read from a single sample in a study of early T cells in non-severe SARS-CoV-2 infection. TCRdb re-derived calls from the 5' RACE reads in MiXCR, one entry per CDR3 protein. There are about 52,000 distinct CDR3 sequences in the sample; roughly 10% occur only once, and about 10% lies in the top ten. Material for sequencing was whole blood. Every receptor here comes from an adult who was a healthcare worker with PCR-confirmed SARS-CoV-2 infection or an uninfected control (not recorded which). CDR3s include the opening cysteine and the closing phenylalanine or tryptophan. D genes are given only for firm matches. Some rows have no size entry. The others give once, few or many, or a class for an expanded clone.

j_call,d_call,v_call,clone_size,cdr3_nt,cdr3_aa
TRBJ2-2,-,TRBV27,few,TGTGCCAGCAGGATTCTACAGGGTAACGGGGAGCTGTTTTTT,CASRILQGNGELFF
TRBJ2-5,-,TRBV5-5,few,TGTGCCAGCAGCCCTAGGTGGGCCGCGGAGACCCAGTACTTC,CASSPRWAAETQYF
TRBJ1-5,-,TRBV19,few,TGTGCCAGTAGTATAGATCCGGGCAATCAGCCCCAGCATTTT,CASSIDPGNQPQHF
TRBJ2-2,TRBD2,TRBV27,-,TGTGCCAGCAGTTTTTTAGCGGGAGGTAGGGAGCTGTTTTTT,CASSFLAGGRELFF
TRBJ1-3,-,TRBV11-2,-,TGTGCCAGCAGCGCAACCGGAGGAACTGGAAACACCATATATTTT,CASSATGGTGNTIYF
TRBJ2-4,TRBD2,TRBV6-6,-,TGTGCCACCATGGTTGGGGGTAGCGGGGGCGACAAAAACATTCAGTACTTC,CATMVGGSGGDKNIQYF
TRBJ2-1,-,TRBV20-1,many,TGCAGTGGGCCCCACGCGGGGCGGGAGCAGTTCTTC,CSGPHAGREQFF
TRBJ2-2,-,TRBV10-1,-,TGCGCCAGCAGGGATTCCAGACGGGGGAACACCGGGGAGCTGTTTTTT,CASRDSRRGNTGELFF
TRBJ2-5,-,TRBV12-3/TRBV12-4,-,TGTGCCAGCAGGCGGGCGACAGGAGAAGAGACCCAGTACTTC,CASRRATGEETQYF
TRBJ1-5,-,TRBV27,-,TGTGCCAGCAGTTTTAACAGGGCATCTGGTAGCAATCAGCCCCAGCATTTT,CASSFNRASGSNQPQHF
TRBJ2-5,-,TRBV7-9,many,TGTGCCAGCAGCCCGGTTGGGGAGACCCAGTACTTC,CASSPVGETQYF
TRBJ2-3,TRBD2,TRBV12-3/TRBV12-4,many,TGTGCCAGCAGACTAGCGGCGACCCTGGGGGATACGCAGTATTTT,CASRLAATLGDTQYF
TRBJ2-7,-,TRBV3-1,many,TGTGCCAGCAGCCCCCCGACTAATACCTACGAGCAGTACTTC,CASSPPTNTYEQYF
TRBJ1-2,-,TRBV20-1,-,TGCAGTGCTAGTCGACCCGACTTAGATGGCTACACCTTC,CSASRPDLDGYTF
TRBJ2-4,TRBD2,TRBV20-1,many,TGCAGTGCTAGGCGGAGCGGGGGGGCGAGGGGCAAAAACATTCAGTACTTC,CSARRSGGARGKNIQYF
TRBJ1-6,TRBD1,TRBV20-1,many,TGCAGTGCTAGGCAGGCCGGGACAGGGGGCGATTCACCCCTCCACTTT,CSARQAGTGGDSPLHF
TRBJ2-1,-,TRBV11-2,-,TGTGCCAGCAGCTTAGATCACCTAGGGCTTTATGAGCAGTTCTTC,CASSLDHLGLYEQFF
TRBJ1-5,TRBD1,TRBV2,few,TGTGCCAGCAGTGGGGACAGAGGCAATCAGCCCCAGCATTTT,CASSGDRGNQPQHF
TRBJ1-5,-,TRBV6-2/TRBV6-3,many,TGTGCCAGCAGTCACCCTCAGGGGTCAATCAGTCCCCAGCATTTT,CASSHPQGSISPQHF
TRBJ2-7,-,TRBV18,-,TGTGCCAGCTCACCAGGGGCGGGCTACGAGCAGTACTTC,CASSPGAGYEQYF
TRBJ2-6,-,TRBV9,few,TGTGCCAGCAGCGTTTGGAACTCTGGGGCCAACGTCCTGACTTTC,CASSVWNSGANVLTF
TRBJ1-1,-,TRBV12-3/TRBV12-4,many,TGTGCCAGCAGTTTACGGGGGAGAGCTGAAGCTTTCTTT,CASSLRGRAEAFF
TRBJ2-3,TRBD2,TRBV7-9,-,TGTGCCAGCAGCCTCCTAGCGGGACTCACAGATACGCAGTATTTT,CASSLLAGLTDTQYF
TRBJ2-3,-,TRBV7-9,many,TGTGCCAGCAGCTTAGCGGGGGGCCAGGGAGATACGCAGTATTTT,CASSLAGGQGDTQYF
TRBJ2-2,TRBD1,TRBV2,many,TGTGCCAGAGGGACAGGAGGCACCGGGGAGCTGTTTTTT,CARGTGGTGELFF
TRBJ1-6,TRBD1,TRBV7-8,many,TGTGCCAGCAGCATTATGGACAGGGGAAATTCACCCCTCCACTTT,CASSIMDRGNSPLHF
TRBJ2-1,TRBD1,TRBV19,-,TGTGCCAGTAGCGAGACGAGACTGACAGGGATGCACTACAATGAGCAGTTCTTC,CASSETRLTGMHYNEQFF
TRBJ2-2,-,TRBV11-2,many,TGTGCCAGCAGGGGGGATGACACCGGGGAGCTGTTTTTT,CASRGDDTGELFF